This section outlines one T cell receptor (beta chain) sequence together with its context. The target antigen is unknown. The germline CDR1 and CDR2 sequences are MNHEY and SMNVEV (reference sequence). CDR3 length: 16 residues. The V and J ends lost 4 bases and 3 bases, in that order; junction bases with no gene match: 8. These data originate in a study of beta chain features in type 1 diabetes. Study-wide points: Across all four CD4+ subsets, people with type 1 diabetes showed modestly shorter TCRB CDR3s. Within patients, naive, central memory and Treg TCRB repertoires seemed more similar than within healthy donors. It was not settled here whether HLA type affects TCRB rearrangement.

Sequencing targeted expressed TCRB transcripts, as all isolated RNA had been reverse transcribed. Measured with immunoSEQ multiplex PCR; TCRdb has only the in-frame clones, and not every one. The sample has 300,000 to 350,000 clones; approximately 15% are singletons. This chain joins TRBV27 and TRBJ2-1, with TRBD2 identical over 8 bases. The sequencing input was naive CD4+ T cells from blood. This receptor was taken from a young woman with type 1 diabetes. The CDR3 DNA follows: TGTGCCAGCAGTTCTAGCGCGGGAGGTGTCTACAATGAGCAGTTCTTC. This translates into CASSSSAGGVYNEQFF.